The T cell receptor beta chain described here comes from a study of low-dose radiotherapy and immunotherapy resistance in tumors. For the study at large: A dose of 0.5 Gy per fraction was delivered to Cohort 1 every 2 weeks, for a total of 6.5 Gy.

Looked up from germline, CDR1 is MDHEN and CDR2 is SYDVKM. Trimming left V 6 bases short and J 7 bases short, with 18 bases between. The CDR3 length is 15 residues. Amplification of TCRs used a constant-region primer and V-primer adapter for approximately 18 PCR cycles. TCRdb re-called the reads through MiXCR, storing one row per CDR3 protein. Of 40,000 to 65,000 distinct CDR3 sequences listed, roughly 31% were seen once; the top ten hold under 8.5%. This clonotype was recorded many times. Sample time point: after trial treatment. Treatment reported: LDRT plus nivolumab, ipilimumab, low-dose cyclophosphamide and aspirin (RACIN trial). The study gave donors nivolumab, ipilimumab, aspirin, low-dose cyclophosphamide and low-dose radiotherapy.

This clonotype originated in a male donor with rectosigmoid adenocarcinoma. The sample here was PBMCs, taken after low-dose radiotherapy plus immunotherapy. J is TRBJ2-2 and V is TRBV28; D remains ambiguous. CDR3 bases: TGTGCCAGCAGAAACACCCGACCTGGCGTCGGGGAGCTGTTTTTT. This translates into CASRNTRPGVGELFF.